These 27 T cell receptor beta chains originate from one sample sequenced in a study of metastatic and nonmetastatic thyroid tumors. Nobody among the patients had been given any treatment before thyroid surgery. TCRdb re-called the PCR reads via MiXCR. The top ten hold 9% to 15% of the sample, which has around 23,000 clones, about 22% seen once. The sample comprised tumor tissue. All receptors derive from a female donor with papillary thyroid cancer or a benign thyroid nodule (not recorded which). Some clones in this sample may be carry-over from other donors' samples.

The rearrangement joins TRBV7-2 to TRBJ2-7, with D possibly being TRBD2 (6 bases). Germline assignment: CDR1 SGHTA and CDR2 FQGNSA. The V and J ends lost 5 bases and 3 bases respectively, with 14 bases between them. The CDR3 covers 14 residues. The CDR3 DNA sequence: TGTGCCAGCAGCCCGACTAGAAGCCTCTACGAGCAGTACTTC. It is translated as CASSPTRSLYEQYF.

J is TRBJ2-1 and V is TRBV11-1; maybe TRBD2 (6 bases). CDR3 length equals 16 residues. The V and J ends lost 5 bases and 3 bases respectively, with 17 bases between them. Germline V CDR1 and CDR2: SGHAT, FQDESV (reference sequence). The CDR3 DNA is TGTGCCAGCAGCAGTTCCCGGGCTAGCGACTACAATGAGCAGTTCTTC. Its protein product is CASSSSRASDYNEQFF.

Sample share makes this clone medium-sized. This chain uses TRBV6-1 with TRBJ2-7; possible D gene TRBD2, 5 bases. CDR1 MNHNS and CDR2 SASEGT come from the germline V gene. CDR3 length: 15 amino acids. CDR3 in DNA: TGTGATCCAGCGCAGGTTGCGGGCCGGCTCCACGAGCAGTACTTC. This sequence encodes CDPAQVAGRLHEQYF.

In this sample, this clone turned up a few times. This chain links TRBV5-1 with TRBJ2-7; D unresolved. The V gene's germline CDR1 is SGHRS and CDR2 YFSETQ. The CDR3 is made up of 14 amino acids. V was trimmed by 2 bases and J by 6 bases, leaving 15 bases between them. DNA for the CDR3: TGCGCCAGCAGCTTTGGGTCAGGTTCTGTCGAGCAGTACTTC. Translation gives CASSFGSGSVEQYF.

This clone was counted many times. This chain connects TRBV18 to TRBJ1-5; D ambiguous. The germline V gene encodes CDR1 KGHSH and CDR2 LQKENI. The CDR3 is made up of 13 amino acids. V lost 2 bases and J 7 bases, leaving 9 bases between the germline ends. The CDR3, as DNA: TGTGCCAGCTCACCAGGGGTGGGACAGCCCCAGCATTTT. Amino acids: CASSPGVGQPQHF.

The rearrangement links TRBV29-1 to TRBJ1-1; D uncertain. The CDR3 extends over 11 amino acids. Trimming stripped 3 bases from V and 1 base from J, with 3 bases between. Germline CDR1 and CDR2: SQVTM and ANQGSEA. The CDR3 here is CSVDPNTEAFF. Written as DNA, the CDR3 is TGCAGCGTTGACCCGAACACTGAAGCTTTCTTT. Variable domain in full (rest from reference TRBV29-1 and TRBJ1-1): SAVISQKPSRDICQRGTSLTIQCQVDSQVTMMFWYRQQPGQSLTLIATANQGSEATYESGFVIDKFPISRPNLTFSTLTVSNMSPEDSSIYLCSVDPNTEAFFGQGTRLTVV.

This chain links TRBV7-8 with TRBJ1-1, with D perhaps matching TRBD1 (6 bases). Germline V gene lookup returns CDR1 SGHVS and CDR2 FQNEAQ. The V and J ends lost 5 bases and 1 base respectively, with 11 bases between them. The CDR3 spans 14 residues. The CDR3 sequence is CASSINRENTEAFF. The CDR3 nucleotides are TGTGCCAGCAGCATTAACAGGGAGAACACTGAAGCTTTCTTT.

The chain is built from TRBV30 and TRBJ2-7, with 8 bases lining up with TRBD1. After removal of 1 base from V and 4 bases from J, the junction contained 6 bases not matched to a gene. CDR1 and CDR2 from the germline V gene are GTSNPN and SVGIG (reference sequence). There are 14 residues in the CDR3. CDR3 residues: CAWSDGTGDYEQYF. As DNA, the CDR3 is TGTGCCTGGAGTGACGGGACAGGAGATTACGAGCAGTACTTC.

The chain couples TRBV5-1 to TRBJ2-7, with D possibly TRBD2 on 7 matching bases. V lost 2 bases and J lost 0, with 12 bases in between. The length of the CDR3 is 15 residues. Per germline, CDR1 SGHRS and CDR2 YFSETQ. In DNA form, the CDR3 reads TGCGCCAGCAGCTTAAGGGGGGGGCCCTCCTACGAGCAGTACTTC. Translated, it gives CASSLRGGPSYEQYF.

Ten or more counts support this clone. The genes are TRBV5-4 and TRBJ2-1; 7 bases line up with TRBD1. The CDR3 contains 16 residues. J gave up 0 bases and V 0 bases, and 3 bases lay outside the gene matches. In germline, CDR1 is SGHNT, CDR2 YYREEE (reference sequence). This CDR3 is CASSLGGGASYNEQFF. The DNA for the CDR3 is TGTGCCAGCAGCTTGGGAGGGGGCGCCTCCTACAATGAGCAGTTCTTC.

This clone was seen many times. This sequence joins TRBV20-1 and TRBJ2-7; TRBD1 agrees at 11 bases. The junction had 11 bases not matched to a gene; V was cut back by 5 bases and J by 2 bases. Per the germline V gene, CDR1 is DFQATT and CDR2 is SNEGSKA (reference sequence). The CDR3 runs to 16 residues. The CDR3 loop reads CSADSPGQGVPYEQYF. The CDR3 nucleotides read TGCAGTGCTGACAGCCCGGGACAGGGGGTGCCCTACGAGCAGTACTTC.

This rearrangement joins TRBV18 to TRBJ1-5; no firm D call. The CDR3 totals 13 residues. Germline assignment: CDR1 KGHSH and CDR2 LQKENI. The V gene lost 3 bases and the J gene lost 4 bases, with 7 bases spanning the gap. CDR3 amino acids: CASSPQVNQPQHF. Written as DNA, the CDR3 is TGTGCCAGCTCACCCCAGGTTAATCAGCCCCAGCATTTT.

This clone has just a few counts. The chain uses TRBV28 and TRBJ1-2, with unresolved D. Trimming pared 6 bases from V and 3 bases from J, leaving 14 bases between. This CDR3 has 14 residues. CDR1 is MDHEN, CDR2 SYDVKM, per germline. DNA for the CDR3: TGTGCCAGCAGCCCCTTGAGTACGTACTATGGCTACACCTTC. It codes for CASSPLSTYYGYTF.

This clone was detected once. V is TRBV20-1 and J is TRBJ1-1; D call uncertain. The V and J ends lost 6 bases and 3 bases respectively, with 14 bases between them. This CDR3 has 13 residues. The germline gives CDR1 DFQATT, CDR2 SNEGSKA (reference sequence). CDR3 protein: CSAEEGPDTEAFF. As DNA, the CDR3 is TGCAGTGCAGAAGAAGGACCGGACACTGAAGCTTTCTTT.

The chain has TRBV28 and TRBJ1-1; perhaps TRBD1 as D (6 bases). The germline gives CDR1 MDHEN, CDR2 SYDVKM. The V end was cut by 5 bases, the J end by 11 bases, with 24 bases between. The CDR3 runs to 15 residues. The DNA of the CDR3 is TGTGCCAGCAGTCAACTCGCAAGGGGGGCAGCAGTTGCTTTCTTT. Protein: CASSQLARGAAVAFF.

This clone is judged medium-sized (0.01 to 0.1%). The rearrangement links TRBV27 to TRBJ2-7; the match to TRBD1 covers 8 bases. CDR1 is MNHEY, CDR2 SMNVEV, per germline (reference sequence). This CDR3 comprises 14 residues. After removal of 3 bases from V and 2 bases from J, the junction contained 3 bases not matched to a gene. For the CDR3, the DNA is TGTGCCAGCAGTTTCCGGGACAGGACCTACGAGCAGTACTTC. Protein sequence: CASSFRDRTYEQYF.

This clone was detected only once. Since a much larger clone is just one base distant, this may be a read error. This chain links TRBV5-4 with TRBJ2-3; 9 bases fit TRBD2. V dropped 6 bases and J dropped 4; count of bases not matched to a gene: 6. Germline loops: CDR1 SGHNT, CDR2 YYREEE (reference sequence). This CDR3 comprises 14 residues. CDR3 in DNA: TGTGCCAGCATTACCGAGCGGGAGGCAGATACGCAGTATTTT. Amino acids: CASITEREADTQYF.

This clone was found many times. This chain links TRBV30 with TRBJ1-1; D remains ambiguous. Germline-derived CDR1 and CDR2 are GTSNPN and SVGIG (reference sequence). The CDR3 contains 15 residues. Trimming shortened V by 0 bases and J by 3 bases, and 14 bases separated the two germline ends. CDR3 nucleotides: TGTGCCTGGAGTGTATGGGGAGGGAGGGACACTGAAGCTTTCTTT. It encodes CAWSVWGGRDTEAFF.

This clone turned up a few times. An end of the junction does not agree with germline; a read error may underlie this. CDR3 loop: CAGSYDSNTEAFF. The CDR3 DNA sequence: TGTGCCGGCAGTTACGACTCGAACACTGAAGCTTTCTTT. The V gene is TRBV6-2 or TRBV6-3, the J gene TRBJ1-1; no definite D call. There are 13 residues in the CDR3. The germline V gene has CDR1 MNHEY and CDR2 SVGEGT.

This chain connects TRBV6-1 to TRBJ2-2; D uncertain. This CDR3 is 12 amino acids long. With 5 bases removed from V and 4 bases from J, the gap between germline ends came to 5 bases. In germline, CDR1 is MNHNS, CDR2 SASEGT. CDR3 loop: CASSPRTGELFF. The CDR3 nucleotides read TGTGCCAGCAGTCCCCGCACCGGGGAGCTGTTTTTT.

The chain has TRBV12-3 or TRBV12-4 and TRBJ1-1; D gene uncertain. The CDR3 runs to 13 residues. Trimming pared 7 bases from V and 1 base from J, leaving 10 bases between. CDR3 nucleotides: TGTGCCAGCAAAGCCCAGGCGAACACTGAAGCTTTCTTT. Translated, it gives CASKAQANTEAFF.

This clone was seen only once. Relative to the germline gene, one junction end is altered; a read error may explain this. The chain links TRBV5-1 to TRBJ1-4, with D possibly TRBD1 on 5 matching bases. Per germline, CDR1 SGHRS and CDR2 YFSETQ. The CDR3 totals 16 residues. The CDR3: CASSKGHGGTSEKLFF. The CDR3 nucleotides are TGCGCCAGCAGCAAAGGACATGGGGGGACTAGTGAAAAACTGTTTTTT.

The chain combines TRBV5-1 with TRBJ2-2; 9 bases align to TRBD1. From germline, CDR1 is SGHRS and CDR2 YFSETQ. The CDR3 is 15 residues long. The V and J ends lost 4 bases and 5 bases, in that order; junction bases with no gene match: 6. The CDR3 DNA sequence: TGCGCCAGCAGCCGACAGGGGGAGGGAACCGGGGAGCTGTTTTTT. Translated, it gives CASSRQGEGTGELFF.

The gene calls are TRBV20-1 and TRBJ2-7; the D is unclear. This CDR3 is built from 13 residues. V gave up 1 base and J gave up 2 bases, with 9 bases separating them. Germline V gene sequence: CDR1 DFQATT, CDR2 SNEGSKA (reference sequence). CDR3 sequence reads: CSARGGKPYEQYF. CDR3 nucleotides: TGCAGTGCTAGAGGTGGAAAACCCTACGAGCAGTACTTC.

V and J are TRBV6-2 or TRBV6-3 and TRBJ2-7; tentative D call: TRBD2 (5 bases). CDR1 is MNHEY and CDR2 is SVGEGT in the germline V gene. The CDR3 runs 18 residues. V was clipped by 6 bases and J by 2 bases, with 26 bases between them. CDR3 in amino acids: CASSFSSSVIIGTYEQYF. The CDR3, as DNA: TGTGCCAGCAGCTTTTCTAGTAGCGTGATAATAGGTACCTACGAGCAGTACTTC.

The V call is TRBV12-3 or TRBV12-4, the J call TRBJ2-3; D could derive from TRBD1 or TRBD2 (5 bases each). CDR3 length equals 15 residues. Deletions cut 3 bases from V and 6 bases from J, with 16 bases between. CDR3 in DNA: TGTGCCAGCAGTTTCCCCGGGGATTGGGGGGATACGCAGTATTTT. This translates into CASSFPGDWGDTQYF.

This clone was seen at least ten times. The chain joins TRBV19 to TRBJ2-3; 9 bases align to TRBD1. The CDR3 length is 16 residues. V dropped 6 bases and J dropped 2; count of bases not matched to a gene: 9. Per the germline V gene, CDR1 is LNHDA and CDR2 is SQIVND (reference sequence). The CDR3 DNA follows: TGTGCCAGTAGAGCCCCCTGGACAGGGGTCACAGATACGCAGTATTTT. This translates into CASRAPWTGVTDTQYF.